The next 32 T cell receptor beta chains were all read from a single sample in a study of Ad26.COV2.S vaccination and SARS-CoV-2 variants. Clones were sequenced by immunoSEQ multiplex PCR, and TCRdb holds only the in-frame ones, with some missing. Here the sample spans about 680,000 clones, around 90% being singletons. The sample's treatment: 15 to 20 received Ad26.COV2.S at low or high dose, single or two shots; 5 received placebo; per-sample allocation not given. Each sample was drawn 63 days after the first injection (of vaccine or placebo). The specimen was peripheral blood, collected in a trial of Ad26.COV2.S vaccine versus placebo. These receptors all come from a person aged 18 to 65 who received the Ad26.COV2.S COVID-19 vaccine or a placebo.

The chain uses TRBV27 and TRBJ2-7; possible D gene TRBD2, 5 bases. The germline gives CDR1 MNHEY, CDR2 SMNVEV (reference sequence). The CDR3 runs to 16 residues. Between the trimmed V and J ends, which lost 0 bases and 0 bases, there was a span of 12 bases. The CDR3 region has the DNA TGTGCCAGCAGTTTATCCGACTGGACTGCCTCCTACGAGCAGTACTTC. Protein product: CASSLSDWTASYEQYF.

Of note for this clone: The junction differs from germline at one of its ends, possibly a read error. The chain recombines TRBV15 with TRBJ1-4; the D gene is possibly TRBD1 (5 bases). This CDR3 contains 17 residues. The germline V gene encodes CDR1 LNHNV and CDR2 YYDKDF (reference sequence). CDR3 sequence (DNA): TGTGCCACCAGCAGAGATCAAGGGACGTCGGCTAAGGAAAAACTGTTTTTT. Its translation is CATSRDQGTSAKEKLFF.

The rearrangement joins TRBV21-1 to TRBJ2-5. TRBV21-1 is flagged as a pseudogene. The CDR3 is made up of 12 amino acids. Written as DNA, the CDR3 is TGTGCCAGCAGCACTCCAAAAGAGACCCAGTACTTC. It encodes CASSTPKETQYF.

The chain joins TRBV18 to TRBJ1-1; no definite D call. V gave up 0 bases and J gave up 5 bases, with 13 bases separating them. The CDR3 has 15 amino acids. Germline V lookup: CDR1 KGHSH, CDR2 LQKENI. CDR3 in DNA: TGTGCCAGCTCACCACCCTCAGGCGGTGGGACTGAAGCTTTCTTT. This codes for CASSPPSGGGTEAFF.

V gene TRBV7-2 combines with J gene TRBJ2-1, with D tentatively TRBD1 or TRBD2 (5 bases each). The V and J ends lost 2 bases and 3 bases respectively, with 11 bases between them. CDR1 and CDR2 (germline): SGHTA, FQGNSA. CDR3 length equals 15 residues. CDR3 in DNA: TGTGCCAGCAGCTTAAGGGACCGTGACTACAATGAGCAGTTCTTC. Its protein product is CASSLRDRDYNEQFF.

Notes on this clone: A junction end diverges from the germline sequence, so it may reflect a read error. The rearrangement uses TRBV3-1 (or the pseudogene TRBV3-2) and TRBJ2-5; D might be TRBD2 (5 bases). The V gene's germline CDR1 is LGHDT and CDR2 YNNKEL (reference sequence). The CDR3 is 15 amino acids. CDR3 residues: CAISQGSGTQETQYF. CDR3 nucleotide sequence: TGTGCCATCAGCCAAGGCAGCGGAACCCAAGAGACCCAGTACTTC.

This clone was seen at least ten times. V usage is TRBV11-2 and J usage is TRBJ2-3, with D hard to call. CDR3 size: 13 residues. CDR1 and CDR2 (germline): SGHAT, FQNNGV. V dropped 3 bases and J dropped 9 bases, with 13 bases sitting between them. The CDR3, as DNA: TGTGCCAGCAGCTTGGACCCCCCCCGCACGCAGTATTTT. Protein sequence: CASSLDPPRTQYF.

The V and J genes are TRBV30 and TRBJ1-6; perhaps TRBD1 as D (5 bases). The CDR3 sequence is 15 residues long. Germline V gene sequence: CDR1 GTSNPN, CDR2 SVGIG (reference sequence). The V end was cut by 0 bases, the J end by 7 bases, with 13 bases between. CDR3 DNA sequence: TGTGCCTGGAGTGTACGGGACGGGGGGAATTCACCCCTCCACTTT. Protein product: CAWSVRDGGNSPLHF.

This chain joins TRBV29-1 and TRBJ2-1, with 10 bases lining up with TRBD2. The CDR3 spans 16 residues. J lost 3 bases, V lost 3 bases, and 8 bases had no gene match. Germline assignment: CDR1 SQVTM and CDR2 ANQGSEA. The CDR3 DNA follows: TGCAGCGTTGACGCCACTAGCGGGATCATCTACAATGAGCAGTTCTTC. Its translation is CSVDATSGIIYNEQFF.

This chain joins TRBV19 and TRBJ2-4; no reliable D call. The V gene lost 4 bases and the J gene lost 0 bases, with 13 bases spanning the gap. The CDR3 is made up of 16 amino acids. Germline V gene sequence: CDR1 LNHDA, CDR2 SQIVND (reference sequence). This CDR3 reads CASSSYGAIAKNIQYF. CDR3 nucleotide sequence: TGTGCCAGTAGTAGCTATGGCGCCATAGCCAAAAACATTCAGTACTTC.

This clone was picked up one time. The J gene is TRBJ2-7, the V gene TRBV7-9, with 7 bases aligning to TRBD1. This CDR3 is built from 16 residues. Germline CDR1 reads SEHNR; CDR2 reads FQNEAQ (reference sequence). The V segment lost 5 bases and the J segment 2 bases; nucleotides outside the gene matches: 12. The CDR3 reads CASSPKAGTAPYEQYF. In nucleotides, the CDR3 is TGTGCCAGCAGCCCAAAAGCCGGGACAGCGCCCTACGAGCAGTACTTC.

This chain uses TRBV28 with TRBJ2-7; unclear D gene. The CDR3 is 15 amino acids. The V gene lost 4 bases and the J gene lost 2 bases, with 15 bases spanning the gap. The V gene's germline CDR1 is MDHEN and CDR2 SYDVKM. DNA for the CDR3: TGTGCCAGCAGTTGGCGGACCCATAGCACCTACGAGCAGTACTTC. It specifies CASSWRTHSTYEQYF. The variable domain in full, completed from reference TRBV28 and TRBJ2-7, reads DVKVTQSSRYLVKRTGEKVFLECVQDMDHENMFWYRQDPGLGLRLIYFSYDVKMKEKGDIPEGYSVSREKKERFSLILESASTNQTSMYLCASSWRTHSTYEQYFGPGTRLTVT.

The J gene is TRBJ2-5, the V gene TRBV5-5; 13 bases are shared with TRBD2. The CDR3 is 15 residues long. The trim removed 3 bases at V and 5 bases at J, leaving 4 bases unmatched. Germline lookup yields CDR1 SGHKS and CDR2 YYEKEE (reference sequence). CDR3 protein: CASSSRTSGGETQYF. In DNA form, the CDR3 reads TGTGCCAGCAGCTCCCGGACTAGCGGGGGTGAGACCCAGTACTTC. Full variable domain (missing parts from reference TRBV5-5 and TRBJ2-5): DAGVTQSPTHLIKTRGQQVTLRCSPISGHKSVSWYQQVLGQGPQFIFQYYEKEERGRGNFPDRFSARQFPNYSSELNVNALLLGDSALYLCASSSRTSGGETQYFGPGTRLLVL.

The CDR3 coding sequence is TGTGCCAGCAGTTACTCGGGCGGACCCTACGAGCAGTACTTC. This encodes CASSYSGGPYEQYF. The rearrangement joins TRBV6-2 or TRBV6-3 to TRBJ2-7, with no clear D. V lost 0 bases, J lost 2 bases, and 8 bases lay in between. The CDR3 runs 14 residues. Germline lookup yields CDR1 MNHEY and CDR2 SVGEGT.

The genes are TRBV10-1 and TRBJ1-1, with a weak D call TRBD1 (5 bases). The V end was cut by 8 bases, the J end by 7 bases, with 11 bases between. There are 11 residues in the CDR3. In germline, CDR1 is WNHNN, CDR2 SYGVQD (reference sequence). The CDR3 nucleotides read TGCGCCAGCTCGAGGGGAATTGAAGCTTTCTTT. Encoded protein: CASSRGIEAFF.

The J gene is TRBJ1-2, the V gene TRBV29-1, with a possible D match to TRBD1 (5 bases). The CDR3 extends over 12 amino acids. Germline values: CDR1 SQVTM, CDR2 ANQGSEA. The ends were cut back, 2 bases at V and 4 bases at J, with 8 bases in the middle. This chain's CDR3 is CSVETGGYGYTF. CDR3 nucleotide sequence: TGCAGCGTTGAAACAGGCGGCTATGGCTACACCTTC.

The rearrangement uses TRBV3-1 (or the pseudogene TRBV3-2) and TRBJ2-7; possibly TRBD1 for D (6 bases). Germline assignment: CDR1 LGHDT and CDR2 YNNKEL (reference sequence). CDR3 length: 16 residues. V lost 4 bases to trimming and J lost 4 bases, with 20 bases between them. CDR3 in amino acids: CASSREGHPSGYEQYF. In DNA form, the CDR3 reads TGTGCCAGCAGCCGTGAGGGACACCCCAGTGGGTACGAGCAGTACTTC.

The genes are TRBV5-1 and TRBJ2-1, with 10 bases identical to TRBD2. The CDR3 sequence is 19 residues long. V lost 4 bases to trimming and J lost 4 bases; unmatched junction nucleotides: 17. The V gene's germline CDR1 is SGHRS and CDR2 YFSETQ. CDR3 region: CASSLVGLAGAGAYNEQFF. CDR3 DNA sequence: TGCGCCAGCAGCCTTGTCGGGCTAGCGGGAGCCGGGGCATACAATGAGCAGTTCTTC.

The rearrangement uses TRBV6-2 or TRBV6-3 and TRBJ1-5, with unresolved D. V gave up 6 bases and J gave up 5 bases, with 11 bases separating them. This CDR3 comprises 13 residues. The V gene's germline CDR1 is MNHEY and CDR2 SVGEGT. CDR3 sequence (DNA): TGTGCCAGCAGCCAAGACACCTATCAGCCCCAGCATTTT. This translates into CASSQDTYQPQHF.

This sequence joins TRBV29-1 and TRBJ2-7; D gene unclear. Trimming removed 1 base at V and 1 base at J, with 5 bases between. This CDR3 is built from 12 residues. Germline V lookup: CDR1 SQVTM, CDR2 ANQGSEA. CDR3 DNA: TGCAGCGTTGAAGGCCAGTCCTACGAGCAGTACTTC. Its protein product is CSVEGQSYEQYF.

The V and J genes are TRBV18 and TRBJ2-7; the D gene is possibly TRBD1 (6 bases). Germline V lookup: CDR1 KGHSH, CDR2 LQKENI. Trimming took 4 bases from V and 3 from J, leaving 16 bases between them. The CDR3 has 15 amino acids. The CDR3 DNA is TGTGCCAGCTCACTTTACGCAGGACAGAGCTACGAGCAGTACTTC. Amino acid sequence: CASSLYAGQSYEQYF.

Comment on this clone: Additional DNA sequences in this sample encode the identical CDR3. This sequence joins TRBV6-5 and TRBJ2-5; possibly TRBD2 for D (5 bases). The CDR3 contains 14 residues. Germline assignment: CDR1 MNHEY and CDR2 SVGAGI. Trimming cost V 0 bases and J 4 bases, with 9 bases left between them. The CDR3 coding sequence is TGTGCCAGCAGTTACTCAACTGGGAGAGAGACCCAGTACTTC. It encodes CASSYSTGRETQYF.

This CDR3 is CATSDRLDPVYNEQFF. The CDR3 DNA follows: TGTGCCACCAGTGACCGACTAGATCCGGTCTACAATGAGCAGTTCTTC. This chain joins TRBV24-1 and TRBJ2-1; maybe TRBD2 (6 bases). V dropped 4 bases and J dropped 3 bases, with 15 bases sitting between them. The CDR3 is made up of 16 amino acids. Germline CDR1 KGHDR, CDR2 SFDVKD.

V usage is TRBV27 and J usage is TRBJ1-1; no firm D call. Germline CDR1 is MNHEY and CDR2 is SMNVEV (reference sequence). The V end was cut by 4 bases, the J end by 3 bases, with 9 bases between. This CDR3 is built from 13 residues. This CDR3 reads CASSSRTYTEAFF. As DNA, the CDR3 is TGTGCCAGCAGTTCCCGAACTTACACTGAAGCTTTCTTT.

V is TRBV3-1 (or the pseudogene TRBV3-2) and J is TRBJ2-3; 9 nucleotides match TRBD2. Per the germline V gene, CDR1 is LGHDT and CDR2 is YNNKEL (reference sequence). J gave up 2 bases and V 6 bases, and 6 bases lay outside the gene matches. The CDR3 extends over 15 amino acids. Written as DNA, the CDR3 is TGTGCCAGCAGGACTAGCGGAGTAATCACAGATACGCAGTATTTT. Translation: CASRTSGVITDTQYF.

J is TRBJ2-1 and V is TRBV11-2; 8 bases map to TRBD2. Germline values: CDR1 SGHAT, CDR2 FQNNGV. J lost 2 bases, V lost 2 bases, and 5 bases had no gene match. The length of the CDR3 is 16 residues. For the CDR3, the DNA is TGTGCCAGCAGCTTAACGGGAGGGCCAACCTACAATGAGCAGTTCTTC. It is translated as CASSLTGGPTYNEQFF.

This chain connects TRBV20-1 to TRBJ2-1; D unclear. This CDR3 region has 12 residues. Germline loops: CDR1 DFQATT, CDR2 SNEGSKA (reference sequence). Trimming took off 3 bases at V and 8 bases at J, with 11 bases between the two ends. The CDR3 reads CSASQSQDEQFF. DNA for the CDR3: TGCAGTGCTAGTCAAAGCCAGGATGAGCAGTTCTTC.

The chain recombines TRBV3-1 (or the pseudogene TRBV3-2) with TRBJ2-1; TRBD2 matches at 10 bases. The CDR3 is 15 amino acids. Looked up from germline, CDR1 is LGHDT and CDR2 is YNNKEL (reference sequence). Germline trimming cut 1 base from V and 10 bases from J; bases unmatched to any gene: 7. The CDR3 region is CASSQAQRGGLEQFF. The DNA for the CDR3 is TGTGCCAGCAGCCAAGCCCAGCGGGGGGGGTTGGAGCAGTTCTTC.

Only one count was recorded for this clone. The rearrangement joins TRBV7-9 to TRBJ1-1, with D perhaps TRBD1 (6 bases). V dropped 5 bases and J dropped 2 bases, with 12 bases sitting between them. The length of the CDR3 is 14 residues. Germline V CDR1 and CDR2: SEHNR, FQNEAQ (reference sequence). CDR3 nucleotides: TGTGCCAGCAGCCAAGGGGGATTTAACACTGAAGCTTTCTTT. Protein sequence: CASSQGGFNTEAFF.

The gene calls are TRBV5-4 and TRBJ1-2; TRBD1 might be the D (6 bases). Germline V CDR1 and CDR2: SGHNT, YYREEE (reference sequence). V lost 2 bases, J lost 5 bases, and 13 bases lay in between. This CDR3 is built from 14 residues. The CDR3 reads CASSFPDSLYGYTF. The CDR3 DNA reads as TGTGCCAGCAGCTTCCCGGACAGCCTTTATGGCTACACCTTC.

The CDR3, as DNA: TGTGCCAGCAGCTTTAGCGGGACAGTCAATCAGCCCCAGCATTTT. It encodes CASSFSGTVNQPQHF. V is TRBV5-5 and J is TRBJ1-5; 7 bases map to TRBD1. CDR3 length: 15 amino acids. Losses at the gene ends were 2 bases for V and 3 bases for J; bases not matched to a gene: 5. Per the germline V gene, CDR1 is SGHKS and CDR2 is YYEKEE (reference sequence).

The chain links TRBV5-1 to TRBJ1-4; D gene unclear. The V end lost 4 bases, the J end lost 13 bases, and 14 bases lay between the germline ends. The length of the CDR3 is 12 residues. Germline V gives CDR1 SGHRS, CDR2 YFSETQ. The CDR3 DNA sequence: TGCGCCAGCAGCCAAGACACATCTAGACTGTTTTTT. The encoded protein is CASSQDTSRLFF. The complete variable domain, with remaining parts taken from reference TRBV5-1 and TRBJ1-4, reads KAGVTQTPRYLIKTRGQQVTLSCSPISGHRSVSWYQQTPGQGLQFLFEYFSETQRNKGNFPGRFSGRQFSNSRSEMNVSTLELGDSALYLCASSQDTSRLFFGSGTQLSVL.